The T cell receptor beta chain under discussion was sequenced for a study of tumor-infiltrating lymphocytes in localized non-small cell lung cancer. The assay was immunoSEQ multiplex PCR, and TCRdb's table has in-frame clones only and misses some. Of 3,500 to 4,000 clones detected, about four fifths appear once; the ten largest clones hold 7.5% to 9.5%. From germline, CDR1 is SGHNT and CDR2 YYREEE (reference sequence). V lost 4 bases and J lost 6, with 16 bases in between. There are 15 residues in the CDR3. The receptor's source is a human donor with non-small cell lung cancer. Material for sequencing was uninvolved lung tissue not adjacent to the tumor. The gene calls are TRBV5-4 and TRBJ2-2; D tentatively reads TRBD1 or TRBD2 (6 bases each). CDR3 residues: CASSLPGASAGELFF. The CDR3 DNA sequence: TGTGCCAGCAGCCTCCCGGGGGCGTCGGCCGGGGAGCTGTTTTTT.